This T cell receptor (beta chain) comes out of a study of vaccination effects on CD4 cells after COVID-19. The CDR3 loop spans 15 amino acids. Germline CDR1 reads SNHLY; CDR2 reads FYNNEI. J lost 5 bases, V lost 6 bases, and 11 bases had no gene match. The assay was immunoSEQ multiplex PCR, and TCRdb's table has in-frame clones only and misses some. The sample holds more than 65,000 clones, 75% to 85% seen once. CD4+ T cells specific for antigen were expanded with viral peptide pools by the ViraFEST assay before sequencing. When less than 13 days of culture had elapsed, CD4+ T cells were isolated. Every participant took two doses of the BNT162b2 or mRNA-1273 vaccine. In the case of this clone: As yet, its antigen is unknown.

The receptor was isolated from a human donor who received a COVID-19 vaccine. This sample comprised CD4+ T cells from PBMCs cultured with HCoV-229E spike peptides, obtained after COVID-19 vaccination. This chain joins TRBV2 and TRBJ2-5; TRBD2 agrees at 8 bases. DNA of the CDR3: TGTGCCAGCAGCCAACTTATAGCGGGGTGGGAGACCCAGTACTTC. Encoded protein: CASSQLIAGWETQYF.